These T cell receptor beta chains were read from a single sample in a study of cytomegalovirus exposure and HLA in healthy donors. Profiling relied on immunoSEQ multiplex PCR, and the TCRdb table lists in-frame clones only, not all of them. The sample shows around 120,000 clones, around four fifths of them seen only once. The sample consisted of PBMCs. The receptors were gathered from a man between 60 and 75 years old in good health and CMV-seropositive. CDR3s leave out the opening cysteine and the closing phenylalanine or tryptophan. The D gene is left open where the match is weak.

D gene,V gene,CDR3 length,CDR3 protein
TRBD1,TRBV4-1,13,ASSQEDREADTQY
-,TRBV7-3,11,ASSLGIEDTQY
-,TRBV5-8,12,ASSFQRGNYGYT
-,TRBV7-2,14,ASSLGGGRVNTEAF
-,TRBV5-6,11,ASSFGGEETQY
TRBD1,TRBV2,13,ASSQAGQGGYEQY
TRBD2,TRBV30,12,ARRLAFATDTQY
TRBD2,TRBV9,13,ASSAWGGEGDEQF
TRBD2,TRBV5-1,15,ASSWGLAGGPSNEQF
-,TRBV11-2,13,ASSLGGGRTDTQY
-,TRBV6-5,13,ASSLAASEKYEQY
TRBD1,TRBV2,12,ASSTQGANYGYT
-,TRBV5-1,12,ASTSRDTRSPLH
-,TRBV6-1,12,ASSEWGQLYGYT
-,TRBV7-9,10,ASSRDLAGYT
-,TRBV18,12,ASSPGASNQPQH
TRBD1,TRBV6-5,13,ASSWRDRGSYEQY
TRBD1,TRBV7-8,11,ASSLPGGETQY
TRBD1,TRBV19,16,ASSWSGGKVNSNQPQH
-,TRBV12-5,9,ASAEGGELF
-,TRBV6-5,12,ASSYRERTGELF
TRBD1,TRBV2,12,ASTKGQGAFEQY
TRBD1,TRBV7-9,12,ASSYTGVGNTIY
-,TRBV9,13,ASSVEIMPGDTIY
-,TRBV2,13,ASSQTERRNTEAF
TRBD2,TRBV10-1,9,ASPGGDTQY
TRBD2,TRBV7-6,16,ASSLTSGSRSSYNEQF
-,TRBV5-5,13,ASSLVGGAGPIQY
-,TRBV4-2,15,ASSQGTVLSSNQPQH
-,TRBV6-1,11,ASLEVGDSPLH
-,TRBV9,13,ASSDRATNTDTQY
-,TRBV2,14,ASSEAPAGANYGYT
TRBD1,TRBV5-1,13,ASSASGQSNYGYT
-,TRBV27,12,ASSLTGRPYEQY
-,TRBV5-8,11,ASSFQGDYGYT
TRBD1,TRBV5-5,14,ASSVRPGGFGTEAF
-,TRBV28,10,ASSSSSYGYT
TRBD2,TRBV7-8,13,ASSHLAGSSREQY
-,TRBV6-5,10,ASSWGRVQAF
-,TRBV7-9,14,ASSFPDRATNEKLF
TRBD1,TRBV29-1,11,SVVQGINYGYT
-,TRBV18,15,ASSQWQGIQSTDTQY
-,TRBV7-3,12,ASSPGQSGNTIY
-,TRBV6-1,13,ASSEDTVAGNTIY
TRBD1,TRBV11-2,13,ASSVGTGGSYEQY
-,TRBV10-3,12,AISPDRSSYEQY
TRBD1,TRBV29-1,12,SGARSGGEDIQY
-,TRBV5-1,12,ASSFPGPQTEAF
TRBD2,TRBV4-1,15,ASSQGLNGTISYEQY
TRBD1,TRBV29-1,11,SVRRDRQETQY
-,TRBV6-5,11,AGTTGPYNEQF
-,TRBV15,10,ATSRDRYGYT